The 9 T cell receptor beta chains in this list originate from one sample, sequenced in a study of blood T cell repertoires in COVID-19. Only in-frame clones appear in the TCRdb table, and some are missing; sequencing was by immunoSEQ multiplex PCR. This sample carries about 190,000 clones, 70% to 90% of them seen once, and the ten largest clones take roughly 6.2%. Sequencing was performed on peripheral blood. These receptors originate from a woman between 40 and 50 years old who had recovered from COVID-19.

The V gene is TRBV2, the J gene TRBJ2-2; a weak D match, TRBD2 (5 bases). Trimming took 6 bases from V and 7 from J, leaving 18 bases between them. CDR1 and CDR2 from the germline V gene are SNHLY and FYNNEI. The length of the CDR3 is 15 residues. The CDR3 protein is CASSPGISNLGELFF. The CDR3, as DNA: TGTGCCAGCAGCCCCGGGATCTCCAACCTCGGGGAGCTGTTTTTT.

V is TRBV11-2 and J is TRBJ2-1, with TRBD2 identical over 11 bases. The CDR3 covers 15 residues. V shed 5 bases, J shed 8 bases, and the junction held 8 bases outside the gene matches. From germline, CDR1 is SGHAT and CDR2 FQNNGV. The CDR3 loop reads CASSPVAGGLYEQFF. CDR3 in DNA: TGTGCCAGCAGCCCCGTAGCGGGAGGGTTATATGAGCAGTTCTTC.

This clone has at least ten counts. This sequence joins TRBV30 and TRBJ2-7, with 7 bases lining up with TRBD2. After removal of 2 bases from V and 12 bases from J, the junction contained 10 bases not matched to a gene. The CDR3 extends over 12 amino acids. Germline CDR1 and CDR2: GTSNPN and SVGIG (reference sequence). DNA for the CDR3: TGTGCCTGGAGTCGTGCGGGAGCCAGCACGTACTTC. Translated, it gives CAWSRAGASTYF.

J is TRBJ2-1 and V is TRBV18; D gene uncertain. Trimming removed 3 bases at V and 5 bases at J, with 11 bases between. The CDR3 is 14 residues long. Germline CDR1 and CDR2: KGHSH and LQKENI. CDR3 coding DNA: TGTGCCAGCTCACCTAACTCCTATGACAATGAGCAGTTCTTC. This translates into CASSPNSYDNEQFF. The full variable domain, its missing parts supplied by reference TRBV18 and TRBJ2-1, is NAGVMQNPRHLVRRRGQEARLRCSPMKGHSHVYWYRQLPEEGLKFMVYLQKENIIDESGMPKERFSAEFPKEGPSILRIQQVVRGDSAAYFCASSPNSYDNEQFFGPGTRLTVL.

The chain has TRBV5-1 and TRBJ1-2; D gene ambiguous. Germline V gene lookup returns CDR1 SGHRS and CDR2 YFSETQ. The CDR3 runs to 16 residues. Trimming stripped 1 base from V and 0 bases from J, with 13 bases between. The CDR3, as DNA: TGCGCCAGCAGCTTGAGTGGTACAACCCCTAACTATGGCTACACCTTC. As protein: CASSLSGTTPNYGYTF.

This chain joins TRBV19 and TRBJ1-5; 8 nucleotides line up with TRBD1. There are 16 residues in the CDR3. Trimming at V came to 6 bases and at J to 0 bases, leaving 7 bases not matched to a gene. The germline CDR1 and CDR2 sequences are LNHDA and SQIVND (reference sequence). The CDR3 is CASSNRTGISNQPQHF. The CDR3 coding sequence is TGTGCCAGTAGCAACAGGACAGGGATTAGCAATCAGCCCCAGCATTTT.

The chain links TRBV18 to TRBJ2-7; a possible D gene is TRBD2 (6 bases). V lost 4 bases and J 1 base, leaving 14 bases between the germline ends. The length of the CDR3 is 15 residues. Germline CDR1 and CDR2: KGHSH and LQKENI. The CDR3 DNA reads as TGTGCCAGCTCACGGACTACCGGTGAGTCCTACGAGCAGTACTTC. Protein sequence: CASSRTTGESYEQYF.

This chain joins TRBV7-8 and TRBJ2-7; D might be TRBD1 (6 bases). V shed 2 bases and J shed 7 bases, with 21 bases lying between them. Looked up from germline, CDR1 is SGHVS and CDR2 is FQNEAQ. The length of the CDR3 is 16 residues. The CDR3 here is CASSLLSQGSGGEQYF. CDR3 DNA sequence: TGTGCCAGCAGCTTACTTTCGCAGGGGTCGGGTGGGGAGCAGTACTTC. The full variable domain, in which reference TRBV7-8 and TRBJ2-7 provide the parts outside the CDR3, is GAGVSQSPRYKVAKRGQDVALRCDPISGHVSLFWYQQALGQGPEFLTYFQNEAQLDKSGLPSDRFFAERPEGSVSTLKIQRTQQEDSAVYLCASSLLSQGSGGEQYFGPGTRLTVT.

The CDR3 sequence is CTIERGFPEPQHF. CDR3 DNA sequence: TGCACCATCGAGAGGGGGTTTCCAGAGCCCCAGCATTTT. V and J are TRBV1 and TRBJ1-5; TRBD1, the table's D call, was not compared with the DNA. TRBV1 is shown as a pseudogene. The CDR3 has 13 amino acids.